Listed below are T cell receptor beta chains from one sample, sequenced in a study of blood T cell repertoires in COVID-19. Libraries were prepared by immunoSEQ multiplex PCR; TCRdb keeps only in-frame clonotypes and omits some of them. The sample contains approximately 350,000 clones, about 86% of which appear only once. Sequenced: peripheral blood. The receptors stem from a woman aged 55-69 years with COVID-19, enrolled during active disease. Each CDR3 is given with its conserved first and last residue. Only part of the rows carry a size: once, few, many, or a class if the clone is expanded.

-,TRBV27,CASSPVTGANQPQHF
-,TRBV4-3,CASSQEFYGTPPRNTIYF
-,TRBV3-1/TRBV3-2,CASSPGQGRNTEAFF
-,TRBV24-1,CATSALTSWDIDTQYF
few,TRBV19,CASSTGDSYNEQFF
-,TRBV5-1,CASSLAAGDEKLFF
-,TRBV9,CASSEGPGLAGFTWNEQFF
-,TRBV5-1,CASSLDRVSNTEAFF
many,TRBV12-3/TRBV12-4,CASSWTGSYEQYF
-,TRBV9,CASSRQGVGEKLFF
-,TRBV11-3,CASSLGSPTSTDTQYF
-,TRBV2,CASSASGDGYTF
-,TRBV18,CASSTAVGGTEAFF
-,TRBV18,CASSQTGVNTEAFF
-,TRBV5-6,CASSPRTRRDTEAFF
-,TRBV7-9,CASSLIAGGRDTQYF
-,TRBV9,CASSVERGGRGSETQYF
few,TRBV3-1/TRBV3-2,CASSQQTGGLNYSPLHF
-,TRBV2,CASSDLTEAFF
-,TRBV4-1,CASSPRQGYGYTF
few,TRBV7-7,CASSPYDRLNQPQHF
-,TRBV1,CTSSQDQGRDYGYTF
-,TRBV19,CASSWTGGIDTQYF
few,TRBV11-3,CASSTRAGYTSHEQYF
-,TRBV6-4,CASSSLAGGIYEQYF
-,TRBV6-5,CASRSGLSYGYTF
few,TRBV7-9,CASSLAQGRGYNEQFF
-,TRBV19,CASENRGQGKGGYTF
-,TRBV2,CASSVGLETQYF
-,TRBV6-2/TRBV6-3,CASTPGTAYTGNQPQHF
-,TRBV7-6,CASSLVGSGGGLEPQHF
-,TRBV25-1,CASSDSTGQYNEQFF
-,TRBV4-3,CASSQDTRDTEAFF
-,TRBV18,CASSLTGNRAGTEAFF
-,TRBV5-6,CASSSGGTLPQHF
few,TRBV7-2,CASSPGPGVAEQYF
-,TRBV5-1,CASSPWTGTAEAFF
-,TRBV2,CASREGQGVAYEQYF
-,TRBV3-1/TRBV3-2,CASSLQDFTDTQYF
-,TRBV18,CASSPPSVEQEQYF
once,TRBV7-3,CATQGAGELFF
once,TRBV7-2,CASSLGLLDYTEAFF
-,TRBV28,CASSFRRGNQPQHF
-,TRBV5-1,CASSPDSNYGYTF
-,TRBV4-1,CASSQKGGGPQWYTDTQYF
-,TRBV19,CASTRGTAGTEAFF
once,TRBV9,CASSTRQGRSYNEQFF
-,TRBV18,CASSLPGQDYGYTF
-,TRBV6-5,CASSTRRGGYNEQFF
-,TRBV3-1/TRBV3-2,CASSRSPRTGEETQYF
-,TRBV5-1,CASRRVASGGAGEQFF
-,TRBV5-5,CASSLAAGGGYGYTF
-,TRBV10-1,CASSGHLTGSGELFF